Shown below are 17 T cell receptor beta chains from a single sample sequenced in a study of blood T cell repertoires in COVID-19. This table comes from immunoSEQ multiplex PCR, and its TCRdb copy is limited to in-frame clones, with some not included. In the table there are some 88,000 clones, 91% of which are singletons. The sample comprised peripheral blood. The origin of the receptors is a human donor with active COVID-19. The donor label of this sample is uncertain.

This clone came up once. J is TRBJ2-1 and V is TRBV25-1; 8 nucleotides align to TRBD2. The CDR3 contains 16 residues. Trimming removed 0 bases from V and 1 base from J; junction bases left unmatched: 2. The V gene's germline CDR1 is MGHDK and CDR2 SYGVNS. CDR3 protein: CASSEYASGSYNEQFF. The CDR3, as DNA: TGTGCCAGCAGTGAATACGCTAGCGGGTCCTACAATGAGCAGTTCTTC. The full variable domain, with the rest looked up from reference TRBV25-1 and TRBJ2-1, is EADIYQTPRYLVIGTGKKITLECSQTMGHDKMYWYQQDPGMELHLIHYSYGVNSTEKGDLSSESTVSRIRTEHFPLTLESARPSHTSQYLCASSEYASGSYNEQFFGPGTRLTVL.

V and J are TRBV3-1 (or the pseudogene TRBV3-2) and TRBJ1-1; no definite D call. Germline-derived CDR1 and CDR2 are LGHDT and YNNKEL (reference sequence). The CDR3 length is 16 residues. V shed 1 base and J shed 3 bases, with 15 bases lying between them. The CDR3 reads CASSQGTAGWHTEAFF. The CDR3 nucleotides read TGTGCCAGCAGCCAAGGTACGGCAGGTTGGCACACTGAAGCTTTCTTT.

This chain uses TRBV27 with TRBJ2-7, with 9 positions matching TRBD2. With V trimmed by 2 bases and J by 1 base, 6 bases remained unmatched. This CDR3 is 16 amino acids long. Per germline, CDR1 MNHEY and CDR2 SMNVEV (reference sequence). CDR3 bases: TGTGCCAGCAGTTTAAGGGGTAGCGGGGGTTCCTACGAGCAGTACTTC. It encodes CASSLRGSGGSYEQYF.

This chain joins TRBV27 and TRBJ2-2; TRBD1 matches at 10 bases. The CDR3 is 17 amino acids. The germline CDR1 and CDR2 sequences are MNHEY and SMNVEV (reference sequence). V shed 5 bases and J 1 base; nucleotides not matched to a gene: 7. CDR3 DNA: TGTGCCAGCAGTCCCCTGACAGGGGGCGGGAACACCGGGGAGCTGTTTTTT. Its translation is CASSPLTGGGNTGELFF.

The chain uses TRBV9 and TRBJ2-2; TRBD1 aligns across 9 bases. The V gene's germline CDR1 is SGDLS and CDR2 YYNGEE. J gave up 1 base and V 4 bases, and 5 bases lay outside the gene matches. The CDR3 runs 16 residues. In DNA form, the CDR3 reads TGTGCCAGCAGCTTCGGACAGGGGAGGAACACCGGGGAGCTGTTTTTT. It specifies CASSFGQGRNTGELFF. The full variable domain, in which reference TRBV9 and TRBJ2-2 provide the parts outside the CDR3, is DSGVTQTPKHLITATGQRVTLRCSPRSGDLSVYWYQQSLDQGLQFLIQYYNGEERAKGNILERFSAQQFPDLHSELNLSSLELGDSALYFCASSFGQGRNTGELFFGEGSRLTVL.

The V call is TRBV5-6, the J call TRBJ1-4; 9 nucleotides match TRBD1. Looked up from germline, CDR1 is SGHDT and CDR2 is YYEEEE. The CDR3 runs to 14 residues. The V segment lost 1 base and the J segment 8 bases; nucleotides outside the gene matches: 3. DNA for the CDR3: TGTGCCAGCAGCTTGACAGGGGGCGGCGAAAAACTGTTTTTT. Its protein is CASSLTGGGEKLFF.

The chain is built from TRBV11-1 and TRBJ1-1; D is ambiguous. The CDR3 length is 13 residues. Germline V gene sequence: CDR1 SGHAT, CDR2 FQDESV (reference sequence). The V end was cut by 7 bases, the J end by 1 base, with 10 bases between. The CDR3 nucleotides read TGTGCCAGCACCCCGGGGTCGAACACTGAAGCTTTCTTT. The encoded protein is CASTPGSNTEAFF.

V and J are TRBV19 and TRBJ1-2; 7 nucleotides agree with TRBD1. Looked up from germline, CDR1 is LNHDA and CDR2 is SQIVND (reference sequence). The CDR3 totals 15 residues. The J segment lost 2 bases and the V segment lost 3 bases, leaving 6 bases of the junction unmatched. In nucleotides, the CDR3 is TGTGCCAGTAGTATCGTCCACAGGGGAAACTATGGCTACACCTTC. Its translation: CASSIVHRGNYGYTF.

The rearrangement links TRBV6-5 to TRBJ1-2; TRBD1 matches at 8 bases. In germline, CDR1 is MNHEY, CDR2 SVGAGI. This CDR3 spans 15 amino acids. The V and J ends lost 6 bases and 2 bases, in that order; junction bases with no gene match: 8. The CDR3 DNA sequence: TGTGCCAGCAGCCTAACCCGGACAGGGAACTATGGCTACACCTTC. It yields the protein CASSLTRTGNYGYTF.

The chain joins TRBV4-2 to TRBJ1-5; 7 positions agree with TRBD1. Germline V CDR1 and CDR2: LGHNA, YNFKEQ. CDR3 length equals 15 residues. Unmatched junction bases numbered 7, after V lost 3 bases and J lost 5 bases. The CDR3 protein is CASSHLLGGDQPQHF. The CDR3 DNA reads as TGTGCCAGCAGCCATTTACTAGGGGGCGATCAGCCCCAGCATTTT.

This clone was observed a handful of times. The rearrangement links TRBV2 to TRBJ1-1; D gene ambiguous. This CDR3 region has 13 residues. V gave up 6 bases and J gave up 4 bases, with 12 bases separating them. Germline V gives CDR1 SNHLY, CDR2 FYNNEI. CDR3 coding DNA: TGTGCCAGCAGCCCCCGGAGAAGCACTGAAGCTTTCTTT. Translation: CASSPRRSTEAFF.

The V and J genes are TRBV28 and TRBJ2-7, with D maybe TRBD1 (6 bases). With 6 bases removed from V and 0 bases from J, the gap between germline ends came to 12 bases. This CDR3 region has 14 residues. Germline V gene data show CDR1 as MDHEN and CDR2 as SYDVKM. For the CDR3, the DNA is TGTGCCAGCAGGTGGGGGCCCAGCTCCTACGAGCAGTACTTC. It is translated as CASRWGPSSYEQYF.

The chain combines TRBV6-1 with TRBJ2-7; D is unresolved. This CDR3 comprises 14 residues. Trimming removed 1 base at V and 0 bases at J, with 7 bases between. The germline CDR1 and CDR2 sequences are MNHNS and SASEGT. CDR3 bases: TGTGCCAGCAGTGAAGTACTGCTCTCCTACGAGCAGTACTTC. This sequence encodes CASSEVLLSYEQYF.

This rearrangement joins TRBV9 to TRBJ2-7; 10 nucleotides line up with TRBD1. V lost 0 bases and J lost 3; bases outside the gene matches: 3. The CDR3 extends over 15 amino acids. Germline assignment: CDR1 SGDLS and CDR2 YYNGEE. The chain's CDR3 is CASSVVGDRGYEQYF. The CDR3 nucleotides are TGTGCCAGCAGCGTAGTTGGGGACAGGGGCTACGAGCAGTACTTC.

This chain joins TRBV7-2 and TRBJ1-1; D possibly corresponds to TRBD1 (5 bases). The V end lost 2 bases, the J end lost 5 bases, and 15 bases lay between the germline ends. Germline loops: CDR1 SGHTA, CDR2 FQGNSA. The CDR3 is made up of 15 amino acids. The CDR3 DNA is TGTGCCAGCAGCTTAAATCAACTAAGGGGAACTGAAGCTTTCTTT. Translating it yields CASSLNQLRGTEAFF.

The J gene is TRBJ2-3, the V gene TRBV5-1; TRBD2 is a possible D gene (6 bases). CDR1 and CDR2 (germline): SGHRS, YFSETQ. V lost 3 bases to trimming and J lost 0 bases, with 14 bases between them. This CDR3 is 16 amino acids long. CDR3 in DNA: TGCGCCAGCAGCTCGGCGACCGGGGGAAGCACAGATACGCAGTATTTT. Translating gives CASSSATGGSTDTQYF.

The V gene is TRBV12-3 or TRBV12-4, the J gene TRBJ1-1; D is unclear. The CDR3 extends over 13 amino acids. The V end lost 3 bases, the J end lost 2 bases, and 7 bases lay between the germline ends. The CDR3 loop reads CASSFFSNTEAFF. The DNA of the CDR3 is TGTGCCAGCAGTTTTTTCAGTAACACTGAAGCTTTCTTT.